This paragraph covers one TCR beta chain sequence. Its target is not known. Primers: 60 Vbeta forward and 13 Jbeta reverse. Method: immunoSEQ multiplex PCR; TCRdb's copy keeps in-frame clones and lacks some. The sample consists of around 90,000 clones, roughly 60% of them appearing once. These data come from a study of cytomegalovirus exposure and HLA in healthy donors. Across the whole study: Earlier, about 180 million T cells were analyzed, and more than 100 million unique TCR beta sequences were found among them. Study results and caveats: Most TCR sequences showed up rarely, but some public TCRs showed up in many donors. Sequencing probably produced one cluster of sequence variants that were highly shared. Beyond CMV serostatus, there was no information to go on about immune exposure.

CDR3 length: 13 amino acids. The germline gives CDR1 SGHTA, CDR2 FQGNSA. Trimming removed 2 bases at V and 2 bases at J, with 6 bases between. The sequence came from a woman in her thirties in good health and CMV-seropositive. This chain links TRBV7-2 with TRBJ1-1; D not resolved. Sequenced: PBMCs. CDR3 amino acids: CASSLRSNTEAFF. The CDR3 region has the DNA TGTGCCAGCAGCTTACGGAGCAACACTGAAGCTTTCTTT.